This passage covers 23 T cell receptor beta chains from one sample sequenced in a study of CD8 T cells in ankylosing spondylitis. General study points: Ankylosing spondylitis blood appeared to carry a characteristic TCR beta motif of roughly eight highly homologous variants.

Their antigens are not known. Using its own MiXCR run on the 5' RACE reads, TCRdb lists one record per CDR3 protein. In the table there are approximately 550,000 distinct CDR3 sequences, about an eighth of which are singletons. Sequenced: blood, either unsorted or a sorted T cell fraction (not recorded which). These receptors originate from a male donor with ankylosing spondylitis.

This clonotype was seen a few times. The rearrangement uses TRBV3-1 and TRBJ2-2; D may match TRBD1 or TRBD2 (6 bases each). The ends were cut back, 4 bases at V and 1 base at J, with 13 bases in the middle. In germline, CDR1 is LGHDT, CDR2 YNNKEL (reference sequence). The CDR3 totals 16 residues. Here the CDR3 DNA reads TGTGCCAGCAGCCTGCTAGGAGGGGGGAACACCGGGGAGCTGTTTTTT. Translated, it gives CASSLLGGGNTGELFF.

This clonotype was detected only a few times. This chain joins TRBV19 and TRBJ1-1, with D perhaps matching TRBD1 (6 bases). CDR1 LNHDA and CDR2 SQIVND come from the germline V gene (reference sequence). V shed 6 bases and J shed 8 bases, with 19 bases lying between them. The CDR3 sequence is 14 residues long. The CDR3 DNA sequence: TGTGCCAGTAGCCTGAAGGGGGGCCTGAAGGAAGCTTTCTTT. Residues: CASSLKGGLKEAFF.

This clonotype has a count of ten or more. This chain links TRBV12-3 or TRBV12-4 with TRBJ2-1; D may match TRBD1 or TRBD2 (5 bases each). The CDR3 sequence is 11 residues long. With 6 bases removed from V and 8 bases from J, the gap between germline ends came to 8 bases. The DNA of the CDR3 is TGTGCCAGCAGCCGGGGCCATGAGCAGTTCTTC. Amino acid sequence: CASSRGHEQFF.

This chain links TRBV7-9 with TRBJ2-7; 11 nucleotides agree with TRBD1. The CDR3 covers 14 residues. Germline loops: CDR1 SEHNR, CDR2 FQNEAQ (reference sequence). Unmatched junction bases numbered 2, after V lost 3 bases and J lost 4 bases. Here the CDR3 reads CASSFRDRGYEQYF. As DNA, the CDR3 is TGTGCCAGCAGCTTCCGGGACAGGGGGTACGAGCAGTACTTC.

The genes are TRBV3-1 and TRBJ1-5; no reliable D call. V was clipped by 1 base and J by 9 bases, with 10 bases between them. CDR3 size: 13 residues. Germline V CDR1 and CDR2: LGHDT, YNNKEL (reference sequence). The chain's CDR3 is CASSQGLARPQHF. The DNA of the CDR3 is TGTGCCAGCAGCCAAGGGCTGGCGAGGCCCCAGCATTTT.

V is TRBV7-9 and J is TRBJ2-1; no clear D. V was clipped by 5 bases and J by 5 bases, with 13 bases between them. CDR1 SEHNR and CDR2 FQNEAQ come from the germline V gene (reference sequence). The CDR3 sequence is 14 residues long. CDR3 residues: CASSHPPGNNEQFF. CDR3 in DNA: TGTGCCAGCAGCCATCCCCCCGGAAACAATGAGCAGTTCTTC.

There are a few counts of this clonotype. The chain has TRBV5-1 and TRBJ2-5; D possibly uses TRBD1 or TRBD2 (5 bases each). Germline loops: CDR1 SGHRS, CDR2 YFSETQ. Trimming pared 2 bases from V and 5 bases from J, leaving 13 bases between. The CDR3 covers 14 residues. CDR3 coding DNA: TGCGCCAGCAGCTTTGGGGGAGTAGTGGAGACCCAGTACTTC. It specifies CASSFGGVVETQYF.

V and J are TRBV4-2 and TRBJ1-5; 7 nucleotides agree with TRBD1. The CDR3 runs 14 residues. Germline lookup yields CDR1 LGHNA and CDR2 YNFKEQ. V was pared by 8 bases and J by 0 bases, with 4 bases of the junction left unmatched. The DNA for the CDR3 is TGTGCCAGCGGCCGGACAGGTAGCAATCAGCCCCAGCATTTT. Amino acids: CASGRTGSNQPQHF.

The chain joins TRBV5-1 to TRBJ2-1; TRBD2 might be the D (5 bases). CDR3 size: 13 residues. V gave up 4 bases and J gave up 8 bases, with 13 bases separating them. Germline CDR1 reads SGHRS; CDR2 reads YFSETQ. Here the CDR3 reads CASSIWGEYEQFF. The CDR3 DNA reads as TGCGCCAGCAGCATATGGGGAGAATATGAGCAGTTCTTC. Full variable domain (remainder filled in from reference TRBV5-1 and TRBJ2-1): KAGVTQTPRYLIKTRGQQVTLSCSPISGHRSVSWYQQTPGQGLQFLFEYFSETQRNKGNFPGRFSGRQFSNSRSEMNVSTLELGDSALYLCASSIWGEYEQFFGPGTRLTVL.

In this sample, this clonotype turned up a few times. This chain joins TRBV19 and TRBJ1-5; maybe TRBD1 (6 bases). Germline-derived CDR1 and CDR2 are LNHDA and SQIVND (reference sequence). V was shortened by 5 bases and J by 5 bases, with 10 bases between the two germline ends. The CDR3 sequence is 13 residues long. This CDR3 reads CASSSAGDQPQHF. The CDR3 DNA follows: TGTGCCAGTAGTTCAGCAGGGGATCAGCCCCAGCATTTT.

This clonotype came up a few times. This chain links TRBV12-3 or TRBV12-4 with TRBJ2-3; D is uncertain. V lost 3 bases and J lost 0, with 10 bases in between. There are 15 residues in the CDR3. The chain's CDR3 is CASSLLLGSTDTQYF. In DNA, the CDR3 is TGTGCCAGCAGTTTGCTGCTCGGGAGCACAGATACGCAGTATTTT.

This clonotype has at least ten counts. The chain recombines TRBV12-3 or TRBV12-4 with TRBJ1-1; D unresolved. Trimming removed 0 bases from V and 4 bases from J, with 12 bases in between. This CDR3 region has 15 residues. The CDR3 nucleotides are TGTGCCAGCAGTTTAGCGAGCGGACGGATCACTGAAGCTTTCTTT. Amino acid sequence: CASSLASGRITEAFF.

This clonotype came up a few times. The chain uses TRBV20-1 and TRBJ2-1; 9 nucleotides match TRBD2. The CDR3 contains 15 residues. Trimming cost V 3 bases and J 8 bases; bases outside gene matches: 11. Germline loops: CDR1 DFQATT, CDR2 SNEGSKA (reference sequence). The CDR3 coding sequence is TGCAGTGCTAGGTCCTGGGCTAGCGGGAACGATGAGCAGTTCTTC. The encoded protein is CSARSWASGNDEQFF.

This clonotype came up a few times. J is TRBJ2-7 and V is TRBV21-1. TRBV21-1 is given as a pseudogene. This CDR3 comprises 12 residues. CDR3 loop: CASSNLDCEQYV. The CDR3 DNA follows: TGTGCCAGCAGCAACCTTGACTGCGAGCAGTACGTC.

The J gene is TRBJ2-2, the V gene TRBV20-1; tentatively, D is TRBD2 (5 bases). The CDR3 loop spans 15 amino acids. Trimming took off 0 bases at V and 4 bases at J, with 12 bases between the two ends. Germline CDR1 and CDR2: DFQATT and SNEGSKA (reference sequence). Here the CDR3 DNA reads TGCAGTGCTAGAGATTCAAGCGGTGTCACCGGGGAGCTGTTTTTT. The encoded protein is CSARDSSGVTGELFF.

The J gene is TRBJ1-3, the V gene TRBV5-1; D gene unclear. CDR1 is SGHRS and CDR2 is YFSETQ in the germline V gene. This CDR3 region has 15 residues. V gave up 7 bases and J gave up 1 base, with 15 bases separating them. CDR3 residues: CASGFAAGSGNTIYF. CDR3 coding DNA: TGCGCCAGCGGTTTTGCCGCCGGGTCTGGAAACACCATATATTTT.

This clonotype was detected a few times. This sequence joins TRBV10-3 and TRBJ2-7; TRBD1 matches at 8 bases. CDR3 size: 15 residues. V lost 5 bases, J lost 3 bases, and 9 bases stayed unmatched. Germline V gene data show CDR1 as ENHRY and CDR2 as SYGVKD. CDR3 DNA sequence: TGTGCCATCAGTCTACGGGACAGGTCTTTCTACGAGCAGTACTTC. Protein product: CAISLRDRSFYEQYF.

This clonotype was seen repeatedly, ten times or more. The CDR3 sequence is CASSQGSDTQYF. The CDR3 DNA sequence: TGCGCCAGCAGCCAAGGGTCGGATACGCAGTATTTT. This chain joins TRBV4-1 and TRBJ2-3; no definite D call. Germline values: CDR1 MGHRA, CDR2 YSYEKL. The CDR3 contains 12 residues. V was pared by 1 base and J by 6 bases, with 5 bases between.

The chain has TRBV20-1 and TRBJ2-7; 12 nucleotides match TRBD1. The V gene's germline CDR1 is DFQATT and CDR2 SNEGSKA (reference sequence). The CDR3 is 14 amino acids. With 8 bases clipped from V and 3 bases from J, the junction kept 8 bases outside the gene matches. The CDR3, as DNA: TGCAGTCACCGGGGGACAGGGGGCGTCTACGAGCAGTACTTC. Its translation is CSHRGTGGVYEQYF.

This clonotype was picked up many times. The chain joins TRBV20-1 to TRBJ2-1; D gene unclear. Germline loops: CDR1 DFQATT, CDR2 SNEGSKA (reference sequence). This CDR3 comprises 12 residues. The V end lost 6 bases, the J end lost 8 bases, and 14 bases lay between the germline ends. The CDR3 sequence: CSASQEVYEQFF. CDR3 in DNA: TGCAGTGCCAGTCAAGAGGTCTATGAGCAGTTCTTC.

This clonotype turned up a few times. V and J are TRBV27 and TRBJ1-1; no reliable D call. V lost 3 bases and J lost 6, with 11 bases in between. The germline V gene encodes CDR1 MNHEY and CDR2 SMNVEV (reference sequence). This CDR3 comprises 13 residues. CDR3 DNA sequence: TGTGCCAGCAGTTTGGGTCTAGGCGCTGAAGCTTTCTTT. This sequence encodes CASSLGLGAEAFF.

Only a few counts were recorded for this clonotype. V usage is TRBV5-1 and J usage is TRBJ2-6; 8 bases are a match to TRBD1. The CDR3 totals 16 residues. Trimming at V came to 6 bases and at J to 0 bases, leaving 5 bases not matched to a gene. Germline CDR1 reads SGHRS; CDR2 reads YFSETQ. The CDR3 loop reads CASTRTGSSGANVLTF. The CDR3, as DNA: TGCGCCAGCACACGGACAGGGAGCTCTGGGGCCAACGTCCTGACTTTC.

This rearrangement joins TRBV11-2 to TRBJ2-7; 12 positions agree with TRBD2. V dropped 5 bases and J dropped 5; count of bases not matched to a gene: 4. The germline gives CDR1 SGHAT, CDR2 FQNNGV. The CDR3 runs to 14 residues. In DNA, the CDR3 is TGTGCCAGCAGCAGACTAGCGGGAGAGGACGAGCAGTACTTC. Translating it yields CASSRLAGEDEQYF.